This T cell receptor beta chain originates from a study of T cell changes during pregnancy in multiple sclerosis. Germline CDR1 is MNHEY and CDR2 is SVGAGI. The CDR3 extends over 14 amino acids. V dropped 5 bases and J dropped 5 bases, with 14 bases sitting between them. Here immunoSEQ multiplex PCR was the method, and the copy in TCRdb shows in-frame clones only, minus some. The sample has 55,000 to 70,000 clones, approximately 90% seen once. This clone was found once. The chain has TRBV6-5 and TRBJ2-3; D not resolved. Specimen: peripheral blood, collected in the first trimester of pregnancy. The receptor's source is a female donor in good health, enrolled as a control in a pregnancy study. The chain's CDR3 is CASSKNLGRDTQYF. In DNA form, the CDR3 reads TGTGCCAGCAGTAAGAATCTAGGAAGAGATACGCAGTATTTT.